This T cell receptor beta chain was found in a study of T cell responses to AZD1222 COVID-19 vaccine. Study-level points and caveats: The reported proportion of spike-specific TCRs targeting unmutated variant regions was nearly half.

Only in-frame clones appear in the TCRdb table, and some are missing; sequencing was by immunoSEQ multiplex PCR. The data show approximately 180,000 clones, with 88% seen just once and 7.5% to 9.5% held by the top ten. V lost 4 bases and J 1 base, leaving 11 bases between the germline ends. CDR1 is MNHEY, CDR2 SVGAGI, per germline. The CDR3 runs 14 residues. This clone showed up just once. The antigen is unknown. Sample: peripheral blood, taken on day 0 of AZD1222 vaccination. This clonotype was sampled from an adult in good health. The chain combines TRBV6-5 with TRBJ2-7; the D gene is possibly TRBD1 (5 bases). The CDR3 DNA is TGTGCCAGCAGTTTGGACACCGGGTCCTACGAGCAGTACTTC. Residues: CASSLDTGSYEQYF.